A selection of T cell receptor beta chains follows, all from one sample in a study of Ad26.COV2.S vaccination and SARS-CoV-2 variants. Data came from immunoSEQ multiplex PCR; TCRdb stores just in-frame clones and leaves some out. The data contain approximately 350,000 clones, around 87% of them singletons. The sequences come from peripheral blood, collected in a trial of Ad26.COV2.S vaccine versus placebo. The receptors here all came from a person aged 18 to 65 who received the Ad26.COV2.S COVID-19 vaccine or a placebo. The CDR3 runs from the conserved cysteine through the conserved F or W. The D gene is left open where the match is weak. Rows give clone size only sometimes, using once, few, many, or a class for an expanded clone.

TRBV6-5,TRBJ2-1,-,-,TGTGCCAGCAGTTACTCCAGGGGATCCTACAATGAGCAGTTCTTC,CASSYSRGSYNEQFF
TRBV2,TRBJ2-7,-,-,TGTGCCAGCCATTACTACGAGCAGTACTTC,CASHYYEQYF
TRBV21-1,TRBJ2-4,-,-,TGTGCCAGCAGCGTCTCAGTAAGGAGGGCCAAAAACATTCAGTACTTC,CASSVSVRRAKNIQYF
TRBV2,TRBJ1-4,-,TRBD1,TGTGCCAGCCTTGACAGGGGTGGTGAAAAACTGTTTTTT,CASLDRGGEKLFF
TRBV10-3,TRBJ2-1,-,TRBD2,TGTGCCATCAGTCAAACTAGCGGGGACCACTACAATGAGCAGTTCTTC,CAISQTSGDHYNEQFF
TRBV15,TRBJ1-1,once,-,TGTGCCACCGGGAAACAGTTGAACACTGAAGCTTTCTTT,CATGKQLNTEAFF
TRBV14,TRBJ2-6,once,-,TGTGCCAGCAGCGCCTTTTTGGGGGCCAACGTCCTGACTTTC,CASSAFLGANVLTF
TRBV7-6,TRBJ2-3,once,TRBD1,TGTGCCAGCAGCATCGGAGACAGGGGTAGCACAGATACGCAGTATTTT,CASSIGDRGSTDTQYF
TRBV5-1,TRBJ2-2,-,TRBD1,TGCGCCAGCAGCTTGGCAGGACAGGGGGGATCCACCGGGGAGCTGTTTTTT,CASSLAGQGGSTGELFF
TRBV30,TRBJ2-7,once,-,TGTGCCTGGGGAGTCACCTACGAGCAGTACTTC,CAWGVTYEQYF
TRBV30,TRBJ2-5,once,TRBD2,TGTGCCTGGAGTGAAAGCGGGGGGAAAGAGACCCAGTACTTC,CAWSESGGKETQYF
TRBV7-9,TRBJ1-2,few,TRBD1,TGTGCCAGCAGCACCCGAGAGGGGGCTGGGGCTGGCTACACCTTC,CASSTREGAGAGYTF
TRBV4-1,TRBJ1-2,-,TRBD1,TGCGCCAGCAGCCAAGATAAGGGGACAGACTATGGCTACACCTTC,CASSQDKGTDYGYTF
TRBV13,TRBJ1-2,-,-,TGTGCCAGCAGCTTAGACAGAAACTATGGCTACACCTTC,CASSLDRNYGYTF
TRBV6-6,TRBJ1-1,-,TRBD1,TGTGCCAGCAGTTATTCGACAGGGTCCGAAGCTTTCTTT,CASSYSTGSEAFF
TRBV6-5,TRBJ1-5,-,TRBD1,TGTGCCAGCAGTTCCAGGGGGGGTAGGCCCCAGCATTTT,CASSSRGGRPQHF
TRBV5-6,TRBJ2-7,-,TRBD1,TGTGCCAGCAGCTTGGCGGGACAGGGGGCCGAGGAGCAGTACTTC,CASSLAGQGAEEQYF
TRBV5-4,TRBJ1-2,-,TRBD1,TGTGCCAGCAGCTTGGCCGGGACAGGGTTGCGCTATGGCTACACCTTC,CASSLAGTGLRYGYTF
TRBV13,TRBJ1-5,few,TRBD1,TGTGCCAGCAGCTTAGGACAGGGGTTTCAGCCCCAGCATTTT,CASSLGQGFQPQHF
TRBV3-1/TRBV3-2,TRBJ2-3,-,TRBD2,TGTGCCAGCAGCCCACTAGCGGGGGTTCCCGACCCCACAGATACGCAGTATTTT,CASSPLAGVPDPTDTQYF
TRBV30,TRBJ1-3,-,-,TGTGCCTGGAGTGGGTCTTACAGGGCTGGAAACACCATATATTTT,CAWSGSYRAGNTIYF
TRBV9,TRBJ1-6,-,TRBD1,TGTGCCAGCAGCGTAGTCGGACAGGGGGCCCTCCACTTT,CASSVVGQGALHF
TRBV6-5,TRBJ2-1,once,-,TGTGCCAGCAGTTACGGTCCGGGGCCGACCTATGAGCAGTTCTTC,CASSYGPGPTYEQFF
TRBV4-3,TRBJ1-5,-,-,TGCGCCAGCAGCCAAGAGCGAAATCAGCCCCAGCATTTT,CASSQERNQPQHF
TRBV24-1,TRBJ2-3,-,-,TGTGCCACCAGTGAGGCTCGGGCAGATACGCAGTATTTT,CATSEARADTQYF
TRBV5-1,TRBJ2-5,-,-,TGCGCCAGCAAGAGAGAGATCCGACAAGAGACCCAGTACTTC,CASKREIRQETQYF
TRBV9,TRBJ2-2,-,TRBD1,TGTGCCAGCAGCGTAAGGGACAGGGGGATCACCGGGGAGCTGTTTTTT,CASSVRDRGITGELFF
TRBV4-1,TRBJ2-7,-,TRBD2,TGCGCCAGCAGCCCGGGGGGACCCTCCTACGAGCAGTACTTC,CASSPGGPSYEQYF
TRBV5-1,TRBJ1-1,-,TRBD1,TGCGCCAGCAGCTTGGATCAGGGGGCGAAAGCTTTCTTT,CASSLDQGAKAFF
TRBV7-9,TRBJ1-4,once,TRBD1,TGTGCCAGCAGCCAGCGACAGGGCGGCGAAAAACTGTTTTTT,CASSQRQGGEKLFF
TRBV9,TRBJ2-1,-,-,TGTGCCAGCAGCGGGGGGAGCTCCTACAATGAGCAGTTCTTC,CASSGGSSYNEQFF
TRBV27,TRBJ1-2,once,-,TGTGCCAGCAGTCTAGGAATGAAGACACCTTCGTCCTATGGCTACACCTTC,CASSLGMKTPSSYGYTF
TRBV7-3,TRBJ2-3,-,TRBD2,TGTGCCAGCAGCTTCGGACTAGCGGGGGTCACAGATACGCAGTATTTT,CASSFGLAGVTDTQYF
TRBV14,TRBJ1-6,-,-,TGTGCCAGCAGCCAAGAGCCCGCTTCAGGGCCAGACAATTCACCCCTCCACTTT,CASSQEPASGPDNSPLHF
TRBV9,TRBJ1-2,-,-,TGTGCCAGCAGCTCCCGGGGGTACGGCTACACCTTC,CASSSRGYGYTF
TRBV4-1,TRBJ2-4,-,TRBD2,TGCGCCAGCAGCCAAGGGCTAGCGGGGGGGATTTTAGCCAAAAACATTCAGTACTTC,CASSQGLAGGILAKNIQYF
TRBV7-6,TRBJ1-1,-,-,TGTGCCAGCAGCACCTTGACAGGAACGAACACTGAAGCTTTCTTT,CASSTLTGTNTEAFF
TRBV11-2,TRBJ2-3,-,TRBD2,TGTGCCAGTCGAGCGGGGGGGTCAGATACGCAGTATTTT,CASRAGGSDTQYF
TRBV6-5,TRBJ1-1,-,-,TGTGCCAGCAGTCCCCGTTCGTACATGCCTGAAGCTTTCTTT,CASSPRSYMPEAFF
TRBV27,TRBJ1-5,-,-,TGTGCCAGCAGTTTAACAGGGTTCAAGCCCCAGCATTTT,CASSLTGFKPQHF
TRBV27,TRBJ2-2,few,-,TGTGCCAGCAGTTTATTGGGGGCCATGAACACCGGGGAGCTGTTTTTT,CASSLLGAMNTGELFF
TRBV4-1,TRBJ2-6,-,-,TGCGCCAGCAGCCTCGACAGCCAGGTCTCTGGGGCCAACGTCCTGACTTTC,CASSLDSQVSGANVLTF
TRBV4-2,TRBJ1-2,once,TRBD1,TGTGCCAGCAGCCAAGGCCTTTGGGAGGGCAGGGGGGCGTTCGGCTACACCTTC,CASSQGLWEGRGAFGYTF
TRBV5-1,TRBJ2-7,-,-,TGCGCCAGCAGCTTGGTGGGCGAGCAGTACTTC,CASSLVGEQYF
TRBV4-2,TRBJ2-5,-,TRBD2,TGTGCCAGCAGCCCAATCAGCGGGGGCCAAGAGACCCAGTACTTC,CASSPISGGQETQYF
TRBV25-1,TRBJ2-2,-,TRBD1,TGTGCCACCACCGACCCGGGACAGGTGACCGGGGAGCTGTTTTTT,CATTDPGQVTGELFF
TRBV6-5,TRBJ2-2,once,TRBD2,TGTGCCAGCAGTTGGGGGACTAGCGGGGCAAACCGGGAGCTGTTTTTT,CASSWGTSGANRELFF
TRBV5-8,TRBJ2-2,once,-,TGTGCCAGCAGCACGCCCCGGGACCTATCCGCCGGGGAGCTGTTTTTT,CASSTPRDLSAGELFF
TRBV18,TRBJ2-5,-,-,TGTGCCAGCTCACGAACGGAGGGGCTGGAGACCCAGTACTTC,CASSRTEGLETQYF
TRBV6-1,TRBJ1-2,-,TRBD1,TGTGCCAGCAGTGAAGCAAGACAGGGGAGCTACACCTTC,CASSEARQGSYTF
TRBV3-1/TRBV3-2,TRBJ2-2,-,-,TGTGCCAGCAGCCGAGACAGGTCCCCGAACACCGGGGAGCTGTTTTTT,CASSRDRSPNTGELFF
TRBV6-6,TRBJ2-7,few,-,TGTGCAGTCGGACAGTACGAGCAGTACTTC,CAVGQYEQYF
TRBV18,TRBJ2-7,-,-,TGTGCCAGCTCACCAGTTTCCGGGATTCCCTACGAGCAGTACTTC,CASSPVSGIPYEQYF
TRBV4-1,TRBJ1-2,-,-,TGCGCCAGCAGCCAAGGTGGAGGGCACTATGGCTACACCTTC,CASSQGGGHYGYTF
TRBV2,TRBJ1-6,-,-,TGTGCCAGCAGCCCGGGACGGAGCACTAATTCACCCCTCCACTTT,CASSPGRSTNSPLHF